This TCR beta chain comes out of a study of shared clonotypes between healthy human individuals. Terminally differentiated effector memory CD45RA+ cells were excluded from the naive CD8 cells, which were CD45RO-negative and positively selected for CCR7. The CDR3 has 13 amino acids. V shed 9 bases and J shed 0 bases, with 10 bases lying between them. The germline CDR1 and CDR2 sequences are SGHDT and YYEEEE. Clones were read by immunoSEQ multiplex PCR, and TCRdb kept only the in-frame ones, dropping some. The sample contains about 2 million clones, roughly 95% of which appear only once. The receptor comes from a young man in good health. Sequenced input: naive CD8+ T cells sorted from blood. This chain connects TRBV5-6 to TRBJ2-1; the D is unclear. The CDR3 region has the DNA TGTGCCACCCACAAAAGCTCCTACAATGAGCAGTTCTTC. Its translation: CATHKSSYNEQFF.